This T cell receptor (beta chain) was sequenced in a study of CD8+CD57+ T cells in acquired aplastic anemia. Background on the study: The sorted CD4+ and CD8+ cells yielded an average around 3 ug of DNA.

This CDR3 is 12 amino acids long. The germline V and J ends were trimmed by 3 bases and 5 bases, with 8 bases remaining between them. Germline V gives CDR1 DFQATT, CDR2 SNEGSKA (reference sequence). Remarks on this clonotype: The target antigen is unknown.

Profiling that covered TCR beta VDJ and CDR3 relied on genomic DNA as its template. Using its own MiXCR run on the reads, TCRdb lists one record per CDR3 protein. The repertoire consists of approximately 81,000 distinct CDR3 sequences, with approximately 46% occurring once and the leading ten covering 66%. Study-level results: A set of around 30 CD8+ CDR3 sequences was shared between patients and controls, and these sequences appeared highly expressed in patients.

This chain connects TRBV20-1 to TRBJ2-1; D is possibly TRBD1 or TRBD2 (5 bases each). The clonotype originates from a human donor in good health, serving as a control. Sequencing input: sorted CD4+, CD8+, or CD8+CD57+ T cells (not recorded which) from PBMCs. CDR3 residues: CSARGVHNEQFF. For the CDR3, the DNA is TGCAGTGCTAGGGGGGTCCACAATGAGCAGTTCTTC.